The TCR beta chain under discussion was sequenced for a study of T-cell memory formation after mild COVID-19. About the study: TCR clusters showed largely donor specificity.

Comments on this clonotype: Its antigen is undetermined.

Study-level points and caveats: The CD4+ clones that contracted clustered mainly within CM and EM, and the CD8+ clones concentrated in EMRA.

It was 5'RACE with constant-segment primers that produced the TCR alpha and TCR beta cDNA libraries, which carried sample barcodes and UMIs. TCRdb recomputed calls from the 5' RACE reads with MiXCR, one row per CDR3 protein. The sample yields about 400,000 distinct CDR3 sequences, around 22% seen once. Sample: PBMCs or a T cell subset sorted from them (not recorded which). The source is an adult woman who had mild COVID-19 (a few samples of this study predate the infection). Cell type and time point are not known.

The CDR3 here is CSARGLLQETQYF. The CDR3 nucleotides are TGCAGTGCTCGAGGACTACTGCAAGAGACCCAGTACTTC. The genes are TRBV20-1 and TRBJ2-5, with D perhaps matching TRBD2 (6 bases). CDR1 and CDR2 from the germline V gene are DFQATT and SNEGSKA (reference sequence). This CDR3 is 13 amino acids long. V lost 5 bases and J lost 2, with 12 bases in between.